These 30 T cell receptor beta chains came from one sample sequenced in a study of blood T cell repertoires in COVID-19 (dated by TCRdb to 2020 to 2022). Library preparation employed the immunoSEQ multiplex PCR assay. TCRdb mirrors the immuneACCESS table, restricted to in-frame sequences. Some clones are absent from its copies; in checked studies, under half trace to an unresolved V gene, and the reason for the others is unknown. In all, the sample holds 350,000 to 400,000 clones, and about 90% of those were seen once. About 6.5% of the sample is taken by the ten largest. Input material: peripheral blood. These receptors were collected from a man younger than 30 with active or convalescent COVID-19.

CDR3 residues: CASSQKPNSPGQGEKLFF. DNA for the CDR3: TGCGCCAGCAGCCAAAAACCGAACTCTCCGGGACAGGGTGAAAAACTGTTTTTT. J is TRBJ1-4 and V is TRBV4-3; TRBD1 agrees at 9 bases. Germline-derived CDR1 and CDR2 are LGHNA and YSLEER. CDR3 length: 18 residues. J lost 7 bases, V lost 2 bases, and 14 bases had no gene match.

The rearrangement uses TRBV19 and TRBJ2-5; 10 nucleotides match TRBD1. V lost 5 bases and J lost 5; bases outside the gene matches: 8. The CDR3 sequence is 15 residues long. The V gene's germline CDR1 is LNHDA and CDR2 SQIVND (reference sequence). CDR3 bases: TGTGCCAGTAGTCGGACAGGGGGAGGATTCGAGACCCAGTACTTC. Translated: CASSRTGGGFETQYF.

The V call is TRBV4-1, the J call TRBJ2-1, with D maybe TRBD2 (5 bases). Looked up from germline, CDR1 is MGHRA and CDR2 is YSYEKL. This CDR3 is built from 15 residues. V gave up 3 bases and J gave up 0 bases, with 9 bases separating them. The CDR3: CASSHPGSSYNEQFF. CDR3 nucleotide sequence: TGCGCCAGCAGCCATCCGGGGAGCTCCTACAATGAGCAGTTCTTC.

The rearrangement joins TRBV20-1 to TRBJ2-7, with D unresolved. The germline V gene has CDR1 DFQATT and CDR2 SNEGSKA (reference sequence). Trimming stripped 5 bases from V and 6 bases from J, with 8 bases between. The CDR3 extends over 10 amino acids. The CDR3: CSAQLSEQYF. The CDR3 nucleotides read TGCAGTGCTCAACTTAGCGAGCAGTACTTC.

The genes are TRBV20-1 and TRBJ1-2; D remains ambiguous. In germline, CDR1 is DFQATT, CDR2 SNEGSKA (reference sequence). The length of the CDR3 is 10 residues. The V end was cut by 6 bases, the J end by 6 bases, with 8 bases between. This chain's CDR3 is CSAMEDGYTF. CDR3 in DNA: TGCAGTGCGATGGAGGATGGCTACACCTTC.

V gene TRBV3-1 (or the pseudogene TRBV3-2) combines with J gene TRBJ2-5, with a possible D match to TRBD2 (6 bases). V was clipped by 3 bases and J by 5 bases, with 16 bases between them. Germline CDR1 LGHDT, CDR2 YNNKEL (reference sequence). This CDR3 spans 15 amino acids. The CDR3 loop reads CASSQGGARGETQYF. The CDR3 region has the DNA TGTGCCAGCAGCCAGGGCGGGGCCAGAGGGGAGACCCAGTACTTC.

The gene calls are TRBV5-1 and TRBJ2-4; possibly TRBD2 for D (6 bases). CDR1 is SGHRS, CDR2 YFSETQ, per germline. V lost 4 bases, J lost 1 base, and 9 bases lay in between. The CDR3 length is 14 residues. For the CDR3, the DNA is TGCGCCAGCAGCCCGGGGGTTGCCAAAAACATTCAGTACTTC. This gives the protein CASSPGVAKNIQYF.

The chain links TRBV7-9 to TRBJ1-2; tentative D call: TRBD1 (6 bases). CDR3 length: 13 residues. From germline, CDR1 is SEHNR and CDR2 FQNEAQ (reference sequence). Between the trimmed V and J ends, which lost 4 bases and 2 bases, there was a span of 8 bases. CDR3 DNA sequence: TGTGCCAGCAGCTCAGGACAGAACTATGGCTACACCTTC. This gives the protein CASSSGQNYGYTF.

V is TRBV6-5 and J is TRBJ2-7; 9 bases are a match to TRBD1. V shed 7 bases and J 5 bases; nucleotides not matched to a gene: 9. CDR1 is MNHEY and CDR2 is SVGAGI in the germline V gene. The CDR3 is made up of 14 amino acids. This CDR3 is CASKGTGLYHEQYF. DNA of the CDR3: TGTGCCAGCAAGGGGACAGGGCTTTACCACGAGCAGTACTTC.

DNA for the CDR3: TGTGCCAGTAGTTCGATCCAGAACACCTACGAGCAGTACTTC. Amino acid sequence: CASSSIQNTYEQYF. The chain recombines TRBV19 with TRBJ2-7, with D unresolved. CDR3 size: 14 residues. The V gene's germline CDR1 is LNHDA and CDR2 SQIVND (reference sequence). Trimming stripped 5 bases from V and 2 bases from J, with 13 bases between.

This clone was found once. The chain is built from TRBV18 and TRBJ2-7, with D possibly matching TRBD2 (5 bases). Trimming removed 5 bases from V and 6 bases from J, with 14 bases in between. CDR3 size: 13 residues. CDR1 and CDR2 from the germline V gene are KGHSH and LQKENI. The CDR3 DNA is TGTGCCAGCTCAGCTAGCCTACCCCGCGAGCAGTACTTC. Translating gives CASSASLPREQYF. Combining the CDR3 with reference TRBV18 and TRBJ2-7 gives the whole variable domain NAGVMQNPRHLVRRRGQEARLRCSPMKGHSHVYWYRQLPEEGLKFMVYLQKENIIDESGMPKERFSAEFPKEGPSILRIQQVVRGDSAAYFCASSASLPREQYFGPGTRLTVT.

The chain links TRBV6-5 to TRBJ2-7; D may be TRBD2 (6 bases). Germline CDR1 is MNHEY and CDR2 is SVGAGI. This CDR3 spans 11 amino acids. V was cut by 4 bases and J by 7 bases, with 8 bases left in between. CDR3 nucleotides: TGTGCCAGCAGTTTCCGGGAGGAGCAGTACTTC. The encoded protein is CASSFREEQYF.

This chain joins TRBV7-2 and TRBJ1-3; possible D gene TRBD1, 6 bases. There are 15 residues in the CDR3. Trimming left V 5 bases short and J 4 bases short, with 15 bases between. The V gene's germline CDR1 is SGHTA and CDR2 FQGNSA. CDR3 in amino acids: CASSQAWGLGNTIYF. The CDR3 DNA reads TGTGCCAGCAGCCAGGCTTGGGGGCTGGGAAACACCATATATTTT.

This chain links TRBV30 with TRBJ1-1, with D uncertain. The germline CDR1 and CDR2 sequences are GTSNPN and SVGIG (reference sequence). This CDR3 has 12 amino acids. Trimming left V 8 bases short and J 2 bases short, with 12 bases between. CDR3 sequence reads: CAREEGNTEAFF. CDR3 bases: TGTGCCCGCGAGGAGGGAAACACTGAAGCTTTCTTT.

The V and J genes are TRBV4-3 and TRBJ2-1, with a weak D call TRBD1 (6 bases). The CDR3 length is 14 residues. V shed 1 base and J shed 8 bases, with 12 bases lying between them. CDR1 and CDR2 from the germline V gene are LGHNA and YSLEER. The CDR3 nucleotides read TGCGCCAGCAGCCAAGTTAGCAAGGGGGATGAGCAGTTCTTC. Protein: CASSQVSKGDEQFF.

This clone was observed a few times. The chain combines TRBV19 with TRBJ2-1, with unresolved D. Between the trimmed V and J ends, which lost 1 base and 0 bases, there was a span of 4 bases. Germline V gives CDR1 LNHDA, CDR2 SQIVND (reference sequence). This CDR3 region has 14 residues. The CDR3 region has the DNA TGTGCCAGTAGTATAGGGAGCTCCTACAATGAGCAGTTCTTC. This codes for CASSIGSSYNEQFF.

The chain employs TRBV29-1 and TRBJ2-2; possible D gene TRBD1, 5 bases. CDR1 and CDR2 from the germline V gene are SQVTM and ANQGSEA. This CDR3 has 12 amino acids. V gave up 4 bases and J gave up 7 bases, with 10 bases separating them. Here the CDR3 reads CSVVGVGGELFF. CDR3 coding DNA: TGCAGCGTTGTAGGGGTTGGCGGGGAGCTGTTTTTT.

The V call is TRBV5-5, the J call TRBJ2-3; D is possibly TRBD1 (6 bases). V lost 0 bases and J lost 0, with 11 bases in between. The CDR3 is 16 residues long. In germline, CDR1 is SGHKS, CDR2 YYEKEE (reference sequence). The CDR3, as DNA: TGTGCCAGCAGCTTGGCCTTCAGGGGAAGCACAGATACGCAGTATTTT. It is translated as CASSLAFRGSTDTQYF.

This sequence joins TRBV2 and TRBJ2-7, with D hard to call. Between the trimmed V and J ends, which lost 3 bases and 0 bases, there was a span of 9 bases. The CDR3 is 14 residues long. CDR1 and CDR2 (germline): SNHLY, FYNNEI. Here the CDR3 reads CASSDRRLSYEQYF. DNA for the CDR3: TGTGCCAGCAGTGATCGTAGACTCTCCTACGAGCAGTACTTC.

This chain links TRBV7-9 with TRBJ1-1; 7 nucleotides align to TRBD1. V lost 2 bases to trimming and J lost 2 bases; unmatched junction nucleotides: 5. CDR1 and CDR2 (germline): SEHNR, FQNEAQ (reference sequence). The CDR3 has 15 amino acids. The CDR3 loop reads CASSLSTGQNTEAFF. The CDR3 bases are TGTGCCAGCAGCTTATCGACAGGGCAAAACACTGAAGCTTTCTTT.

This clone was seen more than once but under ten times. The chain is built from TRBV6-5 and TRBJ2-3; the match to TRBD2 covers 8 bases. This CDR3 contains 16 residues. CDR1 and CDR2 (germline): MNHEY, SVGAGI. Unmatched junction bases numbered 6, after V lost 0 bases and J lost 4 bases. CDR3 in amino acids: CASSYSMAGGADTQYF. In nucleotides, the CDR3 is TGTGCCAGCAGTTACTCCATGGCGGGAGGAGCAGATACGCAGTATTTT.

The J gene is TRBJ1-6, the V gene TRBV9, with 9 bases that match TRBD1. V lost 0 bases, J lost 8 bases, and 6 bases stayed unmatched. The germline gives CDR1 SGDLS, CDR2 YYNGEE. CDR3 size: 16 residues. Here the CDR3 DNA reads TGTGCCAGCAGCGTAGCTTCGGGACAGGGTTATTCACCCCTCCACTTT. This encodes CASSVASGQGYSPLHF.

The chain uses TRBV2 and TRBJ2-1; D possibly corresponds to TRBD1 (5 bases). Germline V gene data show CDR1 as SNHLY and CDR2 as FYNNEI. The CDR3 totals 13 residues. Between the trimmed V and J ends, which lost 2 bases and 7 bases, there was a span of 9 bases. The CDR3 is CASSEQGGNEQFF. The CDR3 region has the DNA TGTGCCAGCAGTGAACAGGGTGGGAATGAGCAGTTCTTC.

The chain links TRBV4-1 to TRBJ1-3; 9 bases match TRBD1. Germline lookup yields CDR1 MGHRA and CDR2 YSYEKL. The CDR3 totals 16 residues. Unmatched junction bases numbered 11, after V lost 3 bases and J lost 8 bases. The chain's CDR3 is CASSQTGTGNMDTIYF. DNA of the CDR3: TGCGCCAGCAGCCAGACCGGGACAGGGAACATGGACACCATATATTTT.

The rearrangement uses TRBV16 and TRBJ2-2; the match to TRBD2 covers 8 bases. Germline CDR1 reads KGHSY; CDR2 reads FQNENV. The CDR3 has 17 amino acids. Unmatched junction bases numbered 4, after V lost 0 bases and J lost 1 base. The CDR3: CASSQSGTSGNTGELFF. CDR3 coding DNA: TGTGCCAGCAGCCAATCTGGCACTAGCGGGAACACCGGGGAGCTGTTTTTT.

This chain links TRBV5-1 with TRBJ2-5; 8 nucleotides match TRBD2. Germline lookup yields CDR1 SGHRS and CDR2 YFSETQ. V was clipped by 5 bases and J by 4 bases; unmatched bases: 7. CDR3 length: 14 amino acids. This CDR3 reads CASRPGGTGETQYF. The CDR3 DNA follows: TGCGCCAGCAGACCGGGAGGGACCGGAGAGACCCAGTACTTC.

This clone is a singleton in its sample. V is TRBV28 and J is TRBJ1-3, with unresolved D. V lost 6 bases and J lost 0, with 6 bases in between. This CDR3 contains 13 residues. CDR1 MDHEN and CDR2 SYDVKM come from the germline V gene. CDR3 sequence (DNA): TGTGCCAGCAGCCCCTTCTCTGGAAACACCATATATTTT. This translates into CASSPFSGNTIYF.

The rearrangement uses TRBV5-1 and TRBJ2-5; D is possibly TRBD2 (6 bases). The CDR3 totals 13 residues. The V end was cut by 8 bases, the J end by 5 bases, with 16 bases between. Germline lookup yields CDR1 SGHRS and CDR2 YFSETQ. The CDR3 DNA reads TGCGCCAGTCGGGGAGGCCTCGAGGAGACCCAGTACTTC. It translates to CASRGGLEETQYF.

This sequence joins TRBV7-6 and TRBJ1-5, with D tentatively TRBD1 (5 bases). The CDR3 totals 15 residues. Germline CDR1 reads SGHVS; CDR2 reads FNYEAQ. V gave up 5 bases and J gave up 2 bases, with 13 bases separating them. As DNA, the CDR3 is TGTGCCAGCAGCCTCGGGGGAGGAGGCAATCAGCCCCAGCATTTT. Amino acid sequence: CASSLGGGGNQPQHF.

The genes are TRBV7-3 and TRBJ1-6; 10 positions match TRBD1. J gave up 10 bases and V 0 bases, and 9 bases lay outside the gene matches. This CDR3 has 17 residues. CDR1 is SGHTA, CDR2 FQGTGA, per germline. CDR3 sequence: CASSLTFEGTGVSPLHF. CDR3 nucleotide sequence: TGTGCCAGCAGCTTAACGTTTGAAGGGACAGGGGTCTCACCCCTCCACTTT.